One TCR beta chain is described in this entry. The antigen remains unidentified. Here immunoSEQ multiplex PCR was the method, and the copy in TCRdb shows in-frame clones only, minus some. The sample yields about 35,000 clones, around 80% seen once. This sample is drawn from a study of vaccination effects on CD4 cells after COVID-19. Points from the study as a whole: Long after vaccination, the clones induced by infection and by vaccine shrank markedly in size. Sampling in the study covered few convalescent patients and included no early post-infection timepoints.

Per germline, CDR1 KGHDR and CDR2 SFDVKD. CDR3 size: 13 residues. V was trimmed by 6 bases and J by 5 bases, leaving 10 bases between them. Pools of viral peptides were used by the ViraFEST assay to expand antigen-specific CD4+ T cells ahead of sequencing. CD4+ T cell isolation took place after 10 days of culture. Two doses of either BNT162b2 or mRNA-1273 were given to each participant. The culture medium for over 1.5 million PBMC per well included around 9.3 IU/ml IL-2 and about 9.1 ug/ml peptides. At days 3 and 7, half of the medium was exchanged for IL-2 medium. The rearrangement joins TRBV24-1 to TRBJ2-1; D not resolved. This clonotype originated in a human donor who received a COVID-19 vaccine. Some clones in this sample may be carry-over from other donors' samples. Sequenced material: CD4+ T cells from PBMCs cultured with HCoV-NL63 spike peptides, taken after COVID-19 vaccination. The CDR3 here is CATSHRRDNEQFF. CDR3 DNA sequence: TGTGCCACCAGTCATAGAAGGGACAATGAGCAGTTCTTC.